This paragraph covers one TCR beta chain sequence. The record originates from a study of PD-L1 blockade in urothelial cancer. Study context: In terms of prior chemotherapy, patients had received 0 to 3 regimens. Among blood samples, the median T cell count was roughly 150,000. Analysis of blood occurred 3 weeks (second dose) and 6 weeks after treatment start.

Indicated time point: peripheral blood 6 weeks after treatment start. Germline V gene lookup returns CDR1 LNHDA and CDR2 SQIVND (reference sequence). The CDR3 extends over 16 amino acids. V gave up 3 bases and J gave up 4 bases, with 16 bases separating them. What went into each PCR as a spike was synthetic TCR analog templates. This table comes from immunoSEQ multiplex PCR, and its TCRdb copy is limited to in-frame clones, with some not included. Of over 70,000 clones listed, approximately 82% are singletons. The gene calls are TRBV19 and TRBJ2-1; D uncertain. The source of this sequence is a man between 65 and 79 years old with urothelial cancer. The sample in question was PBMCs, obtained around atezolizumab (anti-PD-L1) treatment. In DNA form, the CDR3 reads TGTGCCAGTAGTATTGGGCACCGAATCCGATACAATGAGCAGTTCTTC. Its protein is CASSIGHRIRYNEQFF.